Shown below are 20 T cell receptor beta chains from a single sample sequenced in a study of post-analysis software for immune sequencing data. These receptors have no known antigen. Prepared libraries of TCR beta cDNA carried unique molecular identifiers. TCRdb re-called the PCR reads with MiXCR, one entry per CDR3 protein. The data contain roughly 700,000 distinct CDR3 sequences, less than 35% of them seen just once; the ten biggest clones take up around 0.55%. Study-wide results and limits: Elevated frequency relative to controls characterized roughly five TRBV segments in patients, TRBV5-6, TRBV5-1 and TRBV20-1 among them.

Sequencing used blood. The receptors here all came from a girl aged 5-17 years with multiple sclerosis.

Only a few counts were recorded for this clonotype. The chain employs TRBV20-1 and TRBJ1-5; possibly TRBD1 for D (5 bases). This CDR3 comprises 13 residues. Per germline, CDR1 DFQATT and CDR2 SNEGSKA (reference sequence). V lost 3 bases and J lost 5, with 11 bases in between. This CDR3 reads CSASGQGDQPQHF. CDR3 nucleotides: TGCAGTGCTAGCGGGCAGGGCGATCAGCCCCAGCATTTT.

CDR3 region: CASSQDPAIANEQFF. CDR3 nucleotides: TGCGCCAGCAGCCAGGACCCCGCGATCGCTAATGAGCAGTTCTTC. J is TRBJ2-1 and V is TRBV4-3; D is unresolved. V was cut by 3 bases and J by 7 bases, with 16 bases left in between. Germline lookup yields CDR1 LGHNA and CDR2 YSLEER. The CDR3 runs 15 residues.

This chain uses TRBV29-1 with TRBJ1-2; TRBD1 might be the D (6 bases). Trimming shortened V by 6 bases and J by 8 bases, and 13 bases separated the two germline ends. The CDR3 has 11 amino acids. Germline V gene sequence: CDR1 SQVTM, CDR2 ANQGSEA. DNA of the CDR3: TGCAGCGTGGGGGGGGGCTTAGGCTACACCTTC. Translating gives CSVGGGLGYTF.

This clonotype was observed a few times. In DNA, the CDR3 is TGTGCCAGCAGCTTAGGGGCAGGGGGCGGTTTGGATGAGCAGTTCTTC. Its protein is CASSLGAGGGLDEQFF. The chain uses TRBV13 and TRBJ2-1; 8 positions match TRBD1. The V segment lost 0 bases and the J segment 8 bases; nucleotides outside the gene matches: 9. The CDR3 runs 16 residues. CDR1 PRHDT and CDR2 FYEKMQ come from the germline V gene (reference sequence).

This sequence joins TRBV19 and TRBJ2-3; D is possibly TRBD1 or TRBD2 (5 bases each). The CDR3 spans 18 residues. V lost 5 bases and J lost 5, with 26 bases in between. Germline loops: CDR1 LNHDA, CDR2 SQIVND (reference sequence). CDR3 residues: CASSLPSGRGQGRDTQYF. The CDR3 DNA reads as TGTGCCAGTAGTCTACCAAGTGGGAGAGGGCAGGGAAGAGATACGCAGTATTTT.

In its sample, this clonotype was seen a few times. J is TRBJ2-1 and V is TRBV20-1, with 7 bases fitting TRBD2. Germline assignment: CDR1 DFQATT and CDR2 SNEGSKA (reference sequence). The CDR3 is 12 residues long. V was pared by 1 base and J by 9 bases, with 3 bases of the junction left unmatched. The CDR3, as DNA: TGCAGTGCTAGAGCGGGAGGCCTTGAGCAGTTCTTC. Translating it yields CSARAGGLEQFF.

The chain is built from TRBV7-9 and TRBJ2-6, with TRBD2 matching over 7 bases. V was clipped by 5 bases and J by 0 bases; unmatched bases: 10. CDR1 is SEHNR and CDR2 is FQNEAQ in the germline V gene (reference sequence). The CDR3 sequence is 18 residues long. The CDR3 bases are TGTGCCAGCAGCCTCGACGGGAGGACCAACTCTGGGGCCAACGTCCTGACTTTC. The encoded protein is CASSLDGRTNSGANVLTF.

This clonotype showed up just a few times. The rearrangement uses TRBV20-1 and TRBJ1-4; perhaps TRBD1 as D (5 bases). Between the trimmed V and J ends, which lost 5 bases and 5 bases, there was a span of 15 bases. Looked up from germline, CDR1 is DFQATT and CDR2 is SNEGSKA (reference sequence). There are 14 residues in the CDR3. This CDR3 is CSALGGELNEKLFF. In DNA form, the CDR3 reads TGCAGTGCTTTGGGAGGGGAGTTGAATGAAAAACTGTTTTTT.

Points on this clonotype: The junction does not match germline at one end; this may be a read error. The rearrangement links TRBV7-2 to TRBJ1-5, with no clear D. Germline lookup yields CDR1 SGHTA and CDR2 FQGNSA. The CDR3 extends over 14 amino acids. CDR3 in DNA: TGTGCCAGCAGATTAGTAGCCAGAGATCAGCCCCAGCATTTT. It codes for CASRLVARDQPQHF.

This chain uses TRBV12-3 or TRBV12-4 with TRBJ2-3; possible D gene TRBD2, 7 bases. Trimming pared 8 bases from V and 3 bases from J, leaving 18 bases between. The CDR3 extends over 15 amino acids. CDR3 DNA sequence: TGTGCCAGCCGTAGTGGGGGGGCGCAGACAGATACGCAGTATTTT. It is translated as CASRSGGAQTDTQYF.

This clonotype was counted between two and nine times. The rearrangement uses TRBV5-8 and TRBJ2-3, with D perhaps being TRBD1 or TRBD2 (5 bases each). The germline V and J ends were trimmed by 4 bases and 5 bases, with 20 bases remaining between them. The CDR3 contains 16 residues. Germline CDR1 SGHTS, CDR2 YDEGEE. CDR3 sequence reads: CASSPRGRGAGDTQYF. As DNA, the CDR3 is TGTGCCAGCAGCCCTCGGGGTAGGGGCGCGGGAGATACGCAGTATTTT.

This clonotype was seen repeatedly, ten times or more. J is TRBJ2-1 and V is TRBV29-1, with D possibly being TRBD1 (6 bases). The CDR3 consists of 15 residues. V lost 4 bases to trimming and J lost 0 bases, with 13 bases between them. The germline V gene has CDR1 SQVTM and CDR2 ANQGSEA. CDR3 protein: CSVGPTGSSYNEQFF. The CDR3 DNA follows: TGCAGCGTTGGACCGACAGGTAGCTCCTACAATGAGCAGTTCTTC.

The CDR3 DNA reads as TGTGCCAGCAGTCCCTCCCTCGTGGTAGCGGGGTTTAGCAATGAGCAGTTCTTC. It encodes CASSPSLVVAGFSNEQFF. The chain employs TRBV6-1 and TRBJ2-1; 8 bases are a match to TRBD2. The CDR3 has 18 residues. Unmatched junction bases numbered 18, after V lost 5 bases and J lost 6 bases. In germline, CDR1 is MNHNS, CDR2 SASEGT.

This chain links TRBV2 with TRBJ2-6; maybe TRBD1 (5 bases). Trimming left V 0 bases short and J 0 bases short, with 15 bases between. The CDR3 consists of 19 residues. CDR1 is SNHLY, CDR2 FYNNEI, per germline. CDR3 loop: CASSEALGQAFSGANVLTF. Written as DNA, the CDR3 is TGTGCCAGCAGTGAAGCGCTTGGACAAGCATTCTCTGGGGCCAACGTCCTGACTTTC. The full variable domain, in which reference TRBV2 and TRBJ2-6 provide the parts outside the CDR3, is EPEVTQTPSHQVTQMGQEVILRCVPISNHLYFYWYRQILGQKVEFLVSFYNNEISEKSEIFDDQFSVERPDGSNFTLKIRSTKLEDSAMYFCASSEALGQAFSGANVLTFGAGSRLTVL.

The rearrangement uses TRBV20-1 and TRBJ2-3; TRBD1 might be the D (6 bases). The length of the CDR3 is 16 residues. Germline CDR1 is DFQATT and CDR2 is SNEGSKA (reference sequence). Trimming left V 0 bases short and J 2 bases short, with 15 bases between. CDR3 in DNA: TGCAGTGCTAGAGATGAGAGGGGGAGTTTCACAGATACGCAGTATTTT. The encoded protein is CSARDERGSFTDTQYF.

This chain connects TRBV6-6 to TRBJ2-7, with D unresolved. There are 13 residues in the CDR3. Trimming stripped 2 bases from V and 3 bases from J, with 8 bases between. Germline assignment: CDR1 MNHNY and CDR2 SVGAGI (reference sequence). The CDR3 nucleotides read TGTGCCAGCAGTTACCCTGGGAACTACGAGCAGTACTTC. Its translation is CASSYPGNYEQYF.

This clonotype was seen many times. The chain has TRBV6-5 and TRBJ1-2; D uncertain. CDR1 and CDR2 (germline): MNHEY, SVGAGI. Between the trimmed V and J ends, which lost 2 bases and 4 bases, there was a span of 8 bases. The CDR3 sequence is 13 residues long. In nucleotides, the CDR3 is TGTGCCAGCAGTTACGAAGGCAGCTATGGCTACACCTTC. Translation: CASSYEGSYGYTF.

The gene calls are TRBV7-2 and TRBJ2-1; D is uncertain. Germline loops: CDR1 SGHTA, CDR2 FQGNSA. The CDR3 contains 14 residues. Trimming shortened V by 0 bases and J by 10 bases, and 13 bases separated the two germline ends. The CDR3 coding sequence is TGTGCCAGCAGCTTAGCGGGTGGGGAAAGGGAGCAGTTCTTC. It is translated as CASSLAGGEREQFF. Filled out from reference TRBV7-2 and TRBJ2-1, the complete variable domain reads GAGVSQSPSNKVTEKGKDVELRCDPISGHTALYWYRQSLGQGLEFLIYFQGNSAPDKSGLPSDRFSAERTGGSVSTLTIQRTQQEDSAVYLCASSLAGGEREQFFGPGTRLTVL.

This chain uses TRBV6-5 with TRBJ1-4, with a possible D match to TRBD1 (5 bases). CDR1 MNHEY and CDR2 SVGAGI come from the germline V gene. The CDR3 is 15 residues long. V shed 2 bases and J shed 10 bases, with 17 bases lying between them. The CDR3, as DNA: TGTGCCAGCAGTTACGACACAGGTTTCTTTGGAAAACTGTTTTTT. It yields the protein CASSYDTGFFGKLFF.

V gene TRBV5-1 combines with J gene TRBJ2-3, with 8 bases identical to TRBD1. Germline-derived CDR1 and CDR2 are SGHRS and YFSETQ. After removal of 3 bases from V and 3 bases from J, the junction contained 6 bases not matched to a gene. The length of the CDR3 is 15 residues. The CDR3 nucleotides are TGCGCCAGCAGCTGGGAGAGGACAGGGACAGATACGCAGTATTTT. Translated, it gives CASSWERTGTDTQYF.